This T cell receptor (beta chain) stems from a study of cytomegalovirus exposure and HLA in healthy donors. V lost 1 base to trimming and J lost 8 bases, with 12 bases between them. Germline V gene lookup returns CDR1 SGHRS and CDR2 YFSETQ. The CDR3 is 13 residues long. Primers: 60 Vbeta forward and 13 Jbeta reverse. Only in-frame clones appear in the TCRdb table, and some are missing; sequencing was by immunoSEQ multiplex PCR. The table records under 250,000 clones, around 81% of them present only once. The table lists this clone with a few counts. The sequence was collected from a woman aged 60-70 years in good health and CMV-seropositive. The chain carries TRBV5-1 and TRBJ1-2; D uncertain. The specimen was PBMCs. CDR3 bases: TGCGCCAGCAGCTTGAAGGGAGAGGGCGGCTACACCTTC. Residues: CASSLKGEGGYTF.